These 31 T cell receptor beta chains were sequenced from one sample in a study of radiotherapy plus CTLA-4 blockade in lung cancer. Sequencing was performed with immunoSEQ multiplex PCR; in TCRdb, only in-frame clones are kept and a portion is missing. The table lists 35,000 to 40,000 clones, just over 85% of them singletons. The sequencing used peripheral blood, collected from a patient treated with radiotherapy plus ipilimumab. The receptors derive from a human donor with non-small cell lung cancer whose response to radiotherapy plus ipilimumab could not be evaluated.

V is TRBV28 and J is TRBJ2-7; possible D gene TRBD2, 6 bases. V was cut by 7 bases and J by 7 bases, with 20 bases left in between. CDR3 length equals 14 residues. Germline V CDR1 and CDR2: MDHEN, SYDVKM. DNA for the CDR3: TGTGCCAGCATTACAGGAGGGTCGACGCATGAGCAGTACTTC. Its protein product is CASITGGSTHEQYF.

This clone appeared a single time. The chain has TRBV18 and TRBJ1-2; 8 nucleotides line up with TRBD1. This CDR3 is built from 15 residues. The V segment lost 0 bases and the J segment 3 bases; nucleotides outside the gene matches: 3. Germline CDR1 and CDR2: KGHSH and LQKENI. CDR3 in amino acids: CASSPPTGVYYGYTF. CDR3 DNA: TGTGCCAGCTCACCACCGACAGGGGTTTACTATGGCTACACCTTC.

The chain couples TRBV14 to TRBJ2-5, with D maybe TRBD1 (5 bases). Germline CDR1 SGHDN, CDR2 FVKESK. V dropped 4 bases and J dropped 2 bases, with 11 bases sitting between them. The CDR3 consists of 14 residues. The CDR3 coding sequence is TGTGCCAGCAGCCGTATGGGGCTTCAAGAGACCCAGTACTTC. Amino acid sequence: CASSRMGLQETQYF.

This chain joins TRBV10-3 and TRBJ2-5; D possibly corresponds to TRBD2 (5 bases). The CDR3 has 12 residues. V was cut by 4 bases and J by 5 bases, with 8 bases left in between. Germline V gives CDR1 ENHRY, CDR2 SYGVKD. This CDR3 is CAISVQRETQYF. DNA for the CDR3: TGTGCCATCAGTGTCCAGCGGGAGACCCAGTACTTC.

The V call is TRBV5-1, the J call TRBJ2-3, with TRBD1 identical over 7 bases. The V gene's germline CDR1 is SGHRS and CDR2 YFSETQ. CDR3 length equals 15 residues. The trim removed 7 bases at V and 2 bases at J, leaving 10 bases unmatched. CDR3 DNA: TGCGCCAGCTCCAGACGGGACAGCAACACAGATACGCAGTATTTT. Translating gives CASSRRDSNTDTQYF.

The J gene is TRBJ2-3, the V gene TRBV27; D unclear. The germline V and J ends were trimmed by 3 bases and 4 bases, with 8 bases remaining between them. This CDR3 region has 13 residues. Germline CDR1 and CDR2: MNHEY and SMNVEV (reference sequence). The CDR3, as DNA: TGTGCCAGCAGTTTCCATGACTCAGATACGCAGTATTTT. Translating gives CASSFHDSDTQYF.

The table lists this clone with a count of one. The rearrangement uses TRBV28 and TRBJ1-2; tentatively, D is TRBD1 (5 bases). CDR1 and CDR2 from the germline V gene are MDHEN and SYDVKM. The CDR3 is made up of 13 amino acids. Trimming stripped 7 bases from V and 0 bases from J, with 9 bases between. The CDR3 here is CASTGPSNYGYTF. CDR3 bases: TGTGCCAGCACAGGGCCCTCTAACTATGGCTACACCTTC.

The chain is built from TRBV29-1 and TRBJ1-6; possible D gene TRBD1, 6 bases. This CDR3 is built from 15 residues. V lost 5 bases, J lost 0 bases, and 11 bases lay in between. Germline-derived CDR1 and CDR2 are SQVTM and ANQGSEA. The CDR3 DNA is TGCAGCGTTAGACAGGAGAGCTCCTATAATTCACCCCTCCACTTT. It encodes CSVRQESSYNSPLHF. Filled out from reference TRBV29-1 and TRBJ1-6, the complete variable domain reads SAVISQKPSRDICQRGTSLTIQCQVDSQVTMMFWYRQQPGQSLTLIATANQGSEATYESGFVIDKFPISRPNLTFSTLTVSNMSPEDSSIYLCSVRQESSYNSPLHFGNGTRLTVT.

This sequence joins TRBV15 and TRBJ2-4, with a weak D call TRBD1 (5 bases). The CDR3 totals 15 residues. Germline V gives CDR1 LNHNV, CDR2 YYDKDF (reference sequence). Trimming shortened V by 0 bases and J by 2 bases, and 8 bases separated the two germline ends. The CDR3 region has the DNA TGTGCCACCAGCAGAGAACAGGCTTCCAAAAACATTCAGTACTTC. Its translation: CATSREQASKNIQYF.

This clone turned up a few times. This sequence joins TRBV7-2 and TRBJ2-2, with TRBD2 matching 9 bases. J lost 2 bases, V lost 11 bases, and 3 bases had no gene match. CDR3 length: 13 residues. Looked up from germline, CDR1 is SGHTA and CDR2 is FQGNSA. CDR3 region: CAGGGVNTGELFF. The DNA of the CDR3 is TGTGCCGGCGGGGGGGTCAACACCGGGGAGCTGTTTTTT.

J is TRBJ2-5 and V is TRBV5-4, with D maybe TRBD2 (7 bases). The CDR3 consists of 14 residues. The V end was cut by 5 bases, the J end by 5 bases, with 16 bases between. Germline V gene lookup returns CDR1 SGHNT and CDR2 YYREEE (reference sequence). The DNA for the CDR3 is TGTGCCAGCAGTCAGCCGGGGGGCGCCGAGACCCAGTACTTC. Translating it yields CASSQPGGAETQYF.

V and J are TRBV5-6 and TRBJ1-5, with 9 nucleotides matching TRBD1. CDR3 size: 15 residues. V shed 4 bases and J 3 bases; nucleotides not matched to a gene: 5. The germline V gene has CDR1 SGHDT and CDR2 YYEEEE. DNA for the CDR3: TGTGCCAGCAGCAGGACAGGGGTTGACAATCAGCCCCAGCATTTT. Translated: CASSRTGVDNQPQHF.

The chain links TRBV9 to TRBJ2-7, with D tentatively TRBD1 (6 bases). The CDR3 length is 15 residues. Germline CDR1 is SGDLS and CDR2 is YYNGEE. The ends were cut back, 0 bases at V and 4 bases at J, with 14 bases in the middle. CDR3 nucleotides: TGTGCCAGCAGCGTAGGGGCAGGGGTTTGGTACGAGCAGTACTTC. Encoded protein: CASSVGAGVWYEQYF.

The V and J genes are TRBV6-1 and TRBJ1-5; no clear D. The CDR3 is made up of 14 amino acids. V lost 2 bases and J 7 bases, leaving 12 bases between the germline ends. The germline CDR1 and CDR2 sequences are MNHNS and SASEGT. CDR3 amino acids: CASSERGPLQPQHF. The CDR3 DNA reads as TGTGCCAGCAGTGAAAGAGGTCCTTTACAGCCCCAGCATTTT.

V usage is TRBV11-3 and J usage is TRBJ1-2; D is possibly TRBD1 (6 bases). CDR1 and CDR2 (germline): SGHNT, YENEEA. The V and J ends lost 1 base and 2 bases respectively, with 17 bases between them. The CDR3 has 17 amino acids. The CDR3 is CASSLGPGGQLNYGYTF. The CDR3 DNA is TGTGCCAGCAGCTTAGGTCCGGGGGGACAACTAAACTATGGCTACACCTTC.

This rearrangement joins TRBV9 to TRBJ2-3, with 8 bases identical to TRBD2. V was clipped by 0 bases and J by 4 bases; unmatched bases: 7. The CDR3 consists of 16 residues. Per the germline V gene, CDR1 is SGDLS and CDR2 is YYNGEE. CDR3 DNA sequence: TGTGCCAGCAGCGTAGCGCGGGGGGTATATGCAGATACGCAGTATTTT. It yields the protein CASSVARGVYADTQYF. Drawing the rest from reference TRBV9 and TRBJ2-3, the complete variable domain is DSGVTQTPKHLITATGQRVTLRCSPRSGDLSVYWYQQSLDQGLQFLIQYYNGEERAKGNILERFSAQQFPDLHSELNLSSLELGDSALYFCASSVARGVYADTQYFGPGTRLTVL.

This clone occurred once. J is TRBJ1-2 and V is TRBV28; the D is unclear. Trimming shortened V by 6 bases and J by 2 bases, and 16 bases separated the two germline ends. The CDR3 sequence is 15 residues long. From germline, CDR1 is MDHEN and CDR2 SYDVKM. The CDR3: CASSLQGEENYGYTF. In nucleotides, the CDR3 is TGTGCCAGCAGCCTCCAAGGAGAGGAAAACTATGGCTACACCTTC.

The chain carries TRBV10-3 and TRBJ1-1; 8 nucleotides match TRBD1. The CDR3 totals 16 residues. The germline V gene encodes CDR1 ENHRY and CDR2 SYGVKD. J gave up 0 bases and V 3 bases, and 6 bases lay outside the gene matches. Written as DNA, the CDR3 is TGTGCCATCAGTGAAAGGCAGGGGGCCATGAACACTGAAGCTTTCTTT. Amino acids: CAISERQGAMNTEAFF.

J is TRBJ2-1 and V is TRBV4-1; 10 bases agree with TRBD1. The germline V gene has CDR1 MGHRA and CDR2 YSYEKL. Germline trimming cut 2 bases from V and 9 bases from J; bases unmatched to any gene: 7. CDR3 length: 15 residues. DNA for the CDR3: TGCGCCAGCAGCCAATTTGGGACAGGGGTCGGTGAGCAGTTCTTC. The encoded protein is CASSQFGTGVGEQFF.

V gene TRBV9 combines with J gene TRBJ2-3; a weak D match, TRBD2 (6 bases). Trimming pared 3 bases from V and 12 bases from J, leaving 17 bases between. The CDR3 has 13 residues. Germline V gene data show CDR1 as SGDLS and CDR2 as YYNGEE. In nucleotides, the CDR3 is TGTGCCAGCAGCGGGATAGCCGGGACTGGTCAGTATTTT. It is translated as CASSGIAGTGQYF.

Note on this clone: At one of its ends the junction is not consistent with the germline gene, which may arise from a read error. The chain joins TRBV7-8 to TRBJ2-5, with 9 bases fitting TRBD1. Germline CDR1 and CDR2: SGHVS and FQNEAQ. The CDR3 consists of 16 residues. The CDR3 loop is CASNLYIEGQGETQYF. The CDR3 nucleotides read TGTGCCAGCAACTTATATATAGAGGGACAGGGAGAGACCCAGTACTTC.

The rearrangement joins TRBV7-2 to TRBJ1-5; unclear D gene. CDR3 size: 13 residues. Germline V gene sequence: CDR1 SGHTA, CDR2 FQGNSA. Trimming took off 6 bases at V and 0 bases at J, with 6 bases between the two ends. CDR3: CASRADSNQPQHF. For the CDR3, the DNA is TGTGCCAGCAGAGCGGATAGCAATCAGCCCCAGCATTTT.

The gene calls are TRBV9 and TRBJ2-7; 9 positions match TRBD1. Trimming removed 4 bases from V and 6 bases from J; junction bases left unmatched: 11. From germline, CDR1 is SGDLS and CDR2 YYNGEE. This CDR3 region has 15 residues. The CDR3 sequence: CASSLTGQGSSEQYF. In DNA form, the CDR3 reads TGTGCCAGCAGCCTAACGGGACAGGGTTCGAGCGAGCAGTACTTC.

The chain joins TRBV29-1 to TRBJ2-7; no firm D call. Trimming pared 7 bases from V and 6 bases from J, leaving 19 bases between. There are 13 residues in the CDR3. Germline V gene sequence: CDR1 SQVTM, CDR2 ANQGSEA. The CDR3 nucleotides are TGCAGCGGCTGGAGTGTGGAATCTCTCGAGCAGTACTTC. Protein sequence: CSGWSVESLEQYF.

This clone was seen more than once but under ten times. The V and J genes are TRBV6-5 and TRBJ2-5; a weak D match, TRBD1 (6 bases). V lost 0 bases to trimming and J lost 0 bases, with 11 bases between them. Germline CDR1 MNHEY, CDR2 SVGAGI. The CDR3 runs to 16 residues. The CDR3 loop reads CASSYSVRGNQETQYF. The CDR3 nucleotides are TGTGCCAGCAGTTACTCGGTCAGGGGAAACCAAGAGACCCAGTACTTC.

V usage is TRBV5-1 and J usage is TRBJ2-7; possibly TRBD2 for D (6 bases). From germline, CDR1 is SGHRS and CDR2 YFSETQ. This CDR3 contains 13 residues. Trimming took off 7 bases at V and 6 bases at J, with 17 bases between the two ends. The CDR3 sequence: CASGPGLYPEQYF. For the CDR3, the DNA is TGCGCCAGCGGACCGGGACTCTACCCCGAGCAGTACTTC.

This chain connects TRBV4-2 to TRBJ2-5; TRBD2 agrees at 13 bases. Per germline, CDR1 LGHNA and CDR2 YNFKEQ. This CDR3 comprises 20 residues. J gave up 0 bases and V 4 bases, and 14 bases lay outside the gene matches. This CDR3 is CASSPYRTSGREQYQETQYF. CDR3 nucleotide sequence: TGTGCCAGCAGCCCCTACCGGACTAGCGGGAGAGAACAGTACCAAGAGACCCAGTACTTC.

This chain uses TRBV5-6 with TRBJ1-5; D is perhaps TRBD1 (5 bases). CDR1 is SGHDT, CDR2 YYEEEE, per germline. V was cut by 1 base and J by 0 bases, with 11 bases left in between. The CDR3 is 16 residues long. The CDR3 bases are TGTGCCAGCAGCTTGCTCAGGGCTGGTAGCAATCAGCCCCAGCATTTT. Translating it yields CASSLLRAGSNQPQHF.

V and J are TRBV19 and TRBJ1-2; possibly TRBD1 for D (6 bases). Per the germline V gene, CDR1 is LNHDA and CDR2 is SQIVND (reference sequence). V was cut by 10 bases and J by 7 bases, with 13 bases left in between. The CDR3 contains 11 residues. The CDR3 nucleotides read TGTGCCACCTCAGGGGTGGGTGGCTACACCTTC. It is translated as CATSGVGGYTF.

The chain links TRBV27 to TRBJ1-1, with D maybe TRBD1 (5 bases). The CDR3 covers 14 residues. The germline V and J ends were trimmed by 10 bases and 5 bases, with 20 bases remaining between them. The germline gives CDR1 MNHEY, CDR2 SMNVEV (reference sequence). The CDR3, as DNA: TGTGCCACCAAAAATGCGGGGCGTGGGACTGAAGCTTTCTTT. It specifies CATKNAGRGTEAFF.

This rearrangement joins TRBV4-1 to TRBJ2-7, with 10 bases lining up with TRBD2. From germline, CDR1 is MGHRA and CDR2 YSYEKL. V was clipped by 1 base and J by 3 bases; unmatched bases: 12. CDR3 length equals 18 residues. CDR3 sequence reads: CASSQVMAGGLANYEQYF. DNA of the CDR3: TGCGCCAGCAGCCAAGTCATGGCGGGGGGACTAGCGAACTACGAGCAGTACTTC.